Each of the 13 T cell receptor beta chains below was sequenced from the same sample in a study of blood T cell repertoires in COVID-19. Assay used: immunoSEQ multiplex PCR; TCRdb lists only in-frame clones, some missing. This table has fewer than 350,000 clones, 80% to 90% appearing once. The sample comprised peripheral blood. All receptors come from a man younger than 45 with COVID-19, enrolled during active disease.

This chain joins TRBV19 and TRBJ2-7, with D tentatively TRBD2 (7 bases). The CDR3 spans 15 residues. V dropped 7 bases and J dropped 2 bases, with 18 bases sitting between them. CDR1 and CDR2 from the germline V gene are LNHDA and SQIVND (reference sequence). The CDR3 loop reads CASTSSGEGAYEQYF. In DNA form, the CDR3 reads TGTGCCAGTACCTCTTCAGGGGAGGGGGCCTACGAGCAGTACTTC.

V and J are TRBV15 and TRBJ2-7; the D gene is possibly TRBD2 (5 bases). This CDR3 is 16 amino acids long. Trimming stripped 0 bases from V and 0 bases from J, with 12 bases between. Germline V lookup: CDR1 LNHNV, CDR2 YYDKDF (reference sequence). This CDR3 is CATSRDLATSSYEQYF. As DNA, the CDR3 is TGTGCCACCAGCAGAGATCTGGCCACTAGCTCCTACGAGCAGTACTTC.

The chain is built from TRBV18 and TRBJ2-7; no reliable D call. Germline V lookup: CDR1 KGHSH, CDR2 LQKENI. This CDR3 is built from 15 residues. V lost 1 base and J 3 bases, leaving 13 bases between the germline ends. CDR3 DNA: TGTGCCAGCTCACCACAATCACGGCGGTACTACGAGCAGTACTTC. Translation: CASSPQSRRYYEQYF. Using reference TRBV18 and TRBJ2-7 for the parts outside the CDR3, the full variable domain is NAGVMQNPRHLVRRRGQEARLRCSPMKGHSHVYWYRQLPEEGLKFMVYLQKENIIDESGMPKERFSAEFPKEGPSILRIQQVVRGDSAAYFCASSPQSRRYYEQYFGPGTRLTVT.

The chain uses TRBV6-5 and TRBJ2-5, with 7 nucleotides matching TRBD1. This CDR3 contains 14 residues. CDR1 and CDR2 from the germline V gene are MNHEY and SVGAGI. V shed 8 bases, J shed 4 bases, and the junction held 10 bases outside the gene matches. The CDR3: CASFPGQHGETQYF. The CDR3 nucleotides read TGTGCCAGCTTCCCGGGACAGCACGGAGAGACCCAGTACTTC.

This clone was counted once. This chain uses TRBV6-5 with TRBJ1-2; no reliable D call. Trimming cost V 6 bases and J 4 bases, with 9 bases left between them. Germline values: CDR1 MNHEY, CDR2 SVGAGI. The CDR3 is 12 residues long. CDR3 sequence: CASSRQAYGYTF. The CDR3 nucleotides are TGTGCCAGCAGCCGGCAGGCCTATGGCTACACCTTC.

This clone appeared a single time. The chain employs TRBV18 and TRBJ1-2; TRBD1 agrees at 7 bases. Germline V gene data show CDR1 as KGHSH and CDR2 as LQKENI. With V trimmed by 2 bases and J by 8 bases, 2 bases remained unmatched. The CDR3 is 12 amino acids. CDR3 amino acids: CASSPTGDGYTF. The DNA for the CDR3 is TGTGCCAGCTCACCAACAGGGGACGGCTACACCTTC. Full variable domain (missing parts from reference TRBV18 and TRBJ1-2): NAGVMQNPRHLVRRRGQEARLRCSPMKGHSHVYWYRQLPEEGLKFMVYLQKENIIDESGMPKERFSAEFPKEGPSILRIQQVVRGDSAAYFCASSPTGDGYTFGSGTRLTVV.

The rearrangement joins TRBV6-2 or TRBV6-3 to TRBJ1-2, with 8 bases aligning to TRBD1. V shed 2 bases, J shed 6 bases, and the junction held 5 bases outside the gene matches. Germline V gene lookup returns CDR1 MNHEY and CDR2 SVGEGT. CDR3 length: 14 amino acids. CDR3 sequence reads: CASSYHDRGDGYTF. The CDR3 DNA sequence: TGTGCCAGCAGTTACCACGACAGGGGTGATGGCTACACCTTC.

The V call is TRBV2, the J call TRBJ2-7; weak D call: TRBD1 (5 bases). The CDR3 is made up of 12 amino acids. The germline CDR1 and CDR2 sequences are SNHLY and FYNNEI. Trimming cost V 7 bases and J 2 bases, with 9 bases left between them. In nucleotides, the CDR3 is TGTGCCAGCACTGGACACCCCTACGAGCAGTACTTC. Translated: CASTGHPYEQYF.

The DNA of the CDR3 is TGTGCCAGCCCTGGAGACAGGGGCCCAGATACGCAGTATTTT. Amino acids: CASPGDRGPDTQYF. V is TRBV5-4 and J is TRBJ2-3; the match to TRBD1 covers 8 bases. The CDR3 consists of 14 residues. CDR1 and CDR2 (germline): SGHNT, YYREEE (reference sequence). J was trimmed by 4 bases and V by 7 bases; bases with no gene match: 8.

This chain uses TRBV5-1 with TRBJ2-1; 12 bases are shared with TRBD2. CDR3 size: 16 residues. Trimming cost V 0 bases and J 10 bases; bases outside gene matches: 8. From germline, CDR1 is SGHRS and CDR2 YFSETQ. The CDR3 loop is CASSLDASGRAGEQFF. The CDR3 nucleotides are TGCGCCAGCAGCTTGGACGCTAGCGGGAGGGCCGGGGAGCAGTTCTTC.

This clone was found once. V and J are TRBV3-1 (or the pseudogene TRBV3-2) and TRBJ2-7; TRBD2 aligns across 11 bases. After removal of 4 bases from V and 4 bases from J, the junction contained 6 bases not matched to a gene. Germline V gene data show CDR1 as LGHDT and CDR2 as YNNKEL (reference sequence). The CDR3 covers 15 residues. This CDR3 reads CASSPRTSGLYEQYF. The CDR3 bases are TGTGCCAGCAGCCCCAGGACTAGCGGGCTTTACGAGCAGTACTTC.

This chain joins TRBV7-9 and TRBJ2-1; 7 bases align to TRBD1. The CDR3 is 16 residues long. The junction had 9 bases not matched to a gene; V was cut back by 1 base and J by 6 bases. Germline CDR1 SEHNR, CDR2 FQNEAQ (reference sequence). CDR3 loop: CASSLGESTGFNEQFF. The DNA of the CDR3 is TGTGCCAGCAGCTTAGGAGAATCGACAGGGTTCAATGAGCAGTTCTTC.

The J gene is TRBJ2-7, the V gene TRBV28; D unresolved. This CDR3 has 12 amino acids. Per germline, CDR1 MDHEN and CDR2 SYDVKM. V was cut by 7 bases and J by 0 bases, with 7 bases left in between. The CDR3 DNA sequence: TGTGCCAGCAACAGACGCTCCTACGAGCAGTACTTC. Its translation: CASNRRSYEQYF.